This T cell receptor beta chain was identified in a study of tumor and adjacent non-tumor tissue in lung cancer. Three rounds of nested PCR, following a modified ARM-PCR protocol, produced the TCRbeta library. TCRdb reprocessed the multiplex PCR reads with MiXCR, giving one entry per CDR3 protein. The sample consists of approximately 90,000 distinct CDR3 sequences, 61% of them appearing once. RNA was extracted from bulk tissue without any cell sorting. In regard to this clonotype: Since a much larger clone is just one base distant, this may be a read error.

The CDR3 is made up of 18 amino acids. CDR1 and CDR2 (germline): SGHDT, YYEEEE. Losses at the gene ends were 4 bases for V and 4 bases for J; bases not matched to a gene: 12. This receptor was obtained from a man between 65 and 79 years old with non-small cell lung cancer. The rearrangement joins TRBV5-6 to TRBJ2-6; 9 nucleotides agree with TRBD1. The sequenced sample was lung tumor tissue. This CDR3 is CASSLLEQGARGANVLTF. The CDR3 DNA follows: TGTGCCAGCAGCCTCCTCGAACAGGGGGCAAGAGGGGCCAACGTCCTGACTTTC. Full variable domain (remainder filled in from reference TRBV5-6 and TRBJ2-6): DAGVTQSPTHLIKTRGQQVTLRCSPKSGHDTVSWYQQALGQGPQFIFQYYEEEERQRGNFPDRFSGHQFPNYSSELNVNALLLGDSALYLCASSLLEQGARGANVLTFGAGSRLTVL.